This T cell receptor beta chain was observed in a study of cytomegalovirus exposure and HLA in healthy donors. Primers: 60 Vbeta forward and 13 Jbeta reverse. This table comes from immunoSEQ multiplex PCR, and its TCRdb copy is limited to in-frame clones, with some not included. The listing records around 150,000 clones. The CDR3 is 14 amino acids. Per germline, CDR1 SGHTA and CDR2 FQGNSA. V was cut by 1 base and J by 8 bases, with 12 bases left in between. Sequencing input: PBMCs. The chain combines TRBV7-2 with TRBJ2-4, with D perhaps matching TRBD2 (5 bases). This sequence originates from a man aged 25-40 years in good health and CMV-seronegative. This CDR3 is CASSLEWAGDIQYF. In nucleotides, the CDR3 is TGTGCCAGCAGCTTAGAATGGGCCGGGGACATTCAGTACTTC. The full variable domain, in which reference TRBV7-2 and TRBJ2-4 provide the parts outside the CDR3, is GAGVSQSPSNKVTEKGKDVELRCDPISGHTALYWYRQSLGQGLEFLIYFQGNSAPDKSGLPSDRFSAERTGGSVSTLTIQRTQQEDSAVYLCASSLEWAGDIQYFGAGTRLSVL.